A single sample gave rise to the 17 T cell receptor beta chains below, sequenced in a study of T cell repertoires in cytomegalovirus infection. No antigen has been assigned to these receptors. Using its own MiXCR run on the reads, TCRdb lists one record per CDR3 protein. The sample lists over 250,000 distinct CDR3 sequences; roughly a fifth were seen once. The specimen comprised cultured PBMCs, sampled from culture after CMV antigen stimulation. These receptors all stem from a human donor in good health (CMV status not recorded). Some clones in this sample may be carry-over from other donors' samples.

This clonotype was picked up many times. The chain carries TRBV7-2 and TRBJ2-3, with TRBD2 matching 14 bases. Germline V lookup: CDR1 SGHTA, CDR2 FQGNSA. The CDR3 sequence is 16 residues long. Losses at the gene ends were 3 bases for V and 7 bases for J; bases not matched to a gene: 6. The CDR3 region is CASSLGLAGALYTQYF. The DNA for the CDR3 is TGTGCCAGCAGCTTGGGACTAGCGGGAGCCTTATATACGCAGTATTTT.

This clonotype appeared a few times. V is TRBV19 and J is TRBJ1-1; no clear D gene. Germline CDR1 is LNHDA and CDR2 is SQIVND (reference sequence). Between the trimmed V and J ends, which lost 2 bases and 0 bases, there was a span of 7 bases. CDR3 length: 14 residues. For the CDR3, the DNA is TGTGCCAGTAGTATAAGACGGCTGAACACTGAAGCTTTCTTT. It codes for CASSIRRLNTEAFF.

The table lists this clonotype with a few counts. The CDR3: CASSWGLAGYEQYV. The DNA for the CDR3 is TGTGCCAGCAGCTGGGGACTAGCGGGATACGAGCAGTACGTC. V and J are TRBV7-2 and TRBJ2-7, with 13 nucleotides matching TRBD2. With V trimmed by 4 bases and J by 4 bases, 1 base remained unmatched. The length of the CDR3 is 14 residues. Germline CDR1 SGHTA, CDR2 FQGNSA.

This clonotype was recorded a few times. The gene calls are TRBV12-3 or TRBV12-4 and TRBJ2-1; D remains unclear. V dropped 7 bases and J dropped 7 bases, with 11 bases sitting between them. The CDR3 is 12 amino acids. As DNA, the CDR3 is TGTGCCAGCATTTCCCCCTGGAATGAGCAGTTCTTC. Translating gives CASISPWNEQFF.

This clonotype is categorized as medium-sized. V is TRBV7-2 and J is TRBJ2-1, with D possibly TRBD2 on 6 matching bases. Germline V lookup: CDR1 SGHTA, CDR2 FQGNSA. Trimming pared 2 bases from V and 7 bases from J, leaving 15 bases between. The CDR3 totals 15 residues. The CDR3 sequence is CASSLLHSGLNEQFF. CDR3 nucleotides: TGTGCCAGCAGCTTATTGCATAGCGGCCTTAATGAGCAGTTCTTC.

This clonotype was counted only a few times. The J gene is TRBJ2-1, the V gene TRBV5-4; 10 positions agree with TRBD2. Germline CDR1 and CDR2: SGHNT and YYREEE (reference sequence). This CDR3 region has 15 residues. J was trimmed by 8 bases and V by 4 bases; bases with no gene match: 9. CDR3 amino acids: CASSVPSGSRYEQFF. Written as DNA, the CDR3 is TGTGCCAGCAGCGTCCCTAGCGGGAGTAGGTATGAGCAGTTCTTC.

The chain has TRBV20-1 and TRBJ1-1; 10 bases are shared with TRBD1. The CDR3 is made up of 15 amino acids. With V trimmed by 2 bases and J by 6 bases, 9 bases remained unmatched. Germline assignment: CDR1 DFQATT and CDR2 SNEGSKA (reference sequence). CDR3 nucleotides: TGCAGTGCTAGAAGCCGGGACAGGGGCCTCGCTGAAGCTTTCTTT. Translation: CSARSRDRGLAEAFF.

The chain links TRBV27 to TRBJ1-1, with TRBD1 matching over 8 bases. Germline loops: CDR1 MNHEY, CDR2 SMNVEV (reference sequence). This CDR3 region has 13 residues. J lost 4 bases, V lost 6 bases, and 4 bases had no gene match. CDR3 amino acids: CASRPTGATEAFF. CDR3 nucleotide sequence: TGTGCCAGCAGACCGACAGGGGCCACTGAAGCTTTCTTT.

The rearrangement uses TRBV5-3 and TRBJ2-5, with TRBD2 matching 11 bases. TRBV5-3 is designated an ORF whose function remains uncertain. The CDR3 length is 14 residues. J lost 1 base, V lost 8 bases, and 4 bases had no gene match. DNA for the CDR3: TGTGCCAGCGGGGGGACTAGCGGCCAAGAGACCCAGTACTTC. This sequence encodes CASGGTSGQETQYF.

J is TRBJ2-1 and V is TRBV20-1; 7 bases are a match to TRBD2. The CDR3 is 11 residues long. V dropped 3 bases and J dropped 9; count of bases not matched to a gene: 2. Germline values: CDR1 DFQATT, CDR2 SNEGSKA (reference sequence). CDR3 protein: CSASGGIEQFF. The DNA of the CDR3 is TGCAGTGCTAGCGGGGGGATTGAGCAGTTCTTC.

The chain carries TRBV20-1 and TRBJ1-1; D unresolved. This CDR3 is built from 12 residues. CDR1 is DFQATT, CDR2 SNEGSKA, per germline (reference sequence). V was pared by 5 bases and J by 1 base, with 8 bases between. The CDR3 sequence is CSAPIQNTEAFF. The CDR3, as DNA: TGCAGTGCTCCTATACAGAACACTGAAGCTTTCTTT.

This clonotype was recorded a few times. The V gene is TRBV15, the J gene TRBJ1-2; maybe TRBD1 (5 bases). The CDR3 sequence is 13 residues long. Trimming pared 2 bases from V and 8 bases from J, leaving 12 bases between. Germline V gives CDR1 LNHNV, CDR2 YYDKDF (reference sequence). The chain's CDR3 is CATSRPRERGYTF. Written as DNA, the CDR3 is TGTGCCACCAGCAGACCCAGGGAACGCGGCTACACCTTC.

Only a few counts were recorded for this clonotype. The genes are TRBV4-1 and TRBJ1-3, with 8 bases identical to TRBD1. This CDR3 is 17 amino acids long. With V trimmed by 1 base and J by 1 base, 6 bases remained unmatched. In germline, CDR1 is MGHRA, CDR2 YSYEKL. CDR3 sequence (DNA): TGCGCCAGCAGCCAAGGGACAGGGTTGGGGTCTGGAAACACCATATATTTT. Protein sequence: CASSQGTGLGSGNTIYF.

This clonotype appeared a few times. The chain recombines TRBV7-9 with TRBJ2-1; 7 nucleotides line up with TRBD2. V lost 8 bases and J lost 6; bases outside the gene matches: 10. CDR1 is SEHNR and CDR2 is FQNEAQ in the germline V gene (reference sequence). The CDR3 consists of 14 residues. Here the CDR3 reads CASRGEGGLNEQFF. The CDR3 bases are TGTGCCAGCCGGGGGGAGGGAGGTCTCAATGAGCAGTTCTTC. Filled out from reference TRBV7-9 and TRBJ2-1, the complete variable domain reads DTGVSQNPRHKITKRGQNVTFRCDPISEHNRLYWYRQTLGQGPEFLTYFQNEAQLEKSRLLSDRFSAERPKGSFSTLEIQRTEQGDSAMYLCASRGEGGLNEQFFGPGTRLTVL.

This chain joins TRBV7-8 and TRBJ1-5, with D hard to call. Deletions cut 7 bases from V and 0 bases from J, with 10 bases between. The CDR3 is made up of 14 amino acids. Germline V gene lookup returns CDR1 SGHVS and CDR2 FQNEAQ. DNA of the CDR3: TGTGCCAGCACGCGGGGATTTAGCAATCAGCCCCAGCATTTT. Its translation is CASTRGFSNQPQHF.

This clonotype was seen repeatedly, ten times or more. The V and J genes are TRBV7-9 and TRBJ2-3; D uncertain. Germline CDR1 SEHNR, CDR2 FQNEAQ (reference sequence). The CDR3 covers 13 residues. V was trimmed by 6 bases and J by 4 bases, leaving 11 bases between them. The CDR3 DNA is TGTGCCAGCAGACAAGGGCAGGCAGATACGCAGTATTTT. Translating it yields CASRQGQADTQYF.

The chain links TRBV19 to TRBJ1-1, with a weak D call TRBD1 (5 bases). This CDR3 has 13 residues. Germline assignment: CDR1 LNHDA and CDR2 SQIVND (reference sequence). The germline V and J ends were trimmed by 3 bases and 6 bases, with 11 bases remaining between them. CDR3 amino acids: CASSIARGAEAFF. The CDR3 nucleotides are TGTGCCAGTAGTATCGCTCGGGGGGCTGAAGCTTTCTTT. Based on the CDR3 plus reference TRBV19 and TRBJ1-1, the full variable domain is DGGITQSPKYLFRKEGQNVTLSCEQNLNHDAMYWYRQDPGQGLRLIYYSQIVNDFQKGDIAEGYSVSREKKESFPLTVTSAQKNPTAFYLCASSIARGAEAFFGQGTRLTVV.